Below, 5 T cell receptor beta chains from the same sample are listed, as sequenced in a study of post-analysis software for immune sequencing data. Study conclusions and caveats: Roughly 5 TRBV segments, TRBV5-6, TRBV5-1 and TRBV20-1 among them, were found more frequent in patients than controls.

Unique molecular identifiers had been added to the TCR beta cDNA libraries. TCRdb reprocessed the PCR reads via MiXCR and lists one record per CDR3 protein. The sample carries some 240,000 distinct CDR3 sequences, 36% recorded once. No cognate antigen is known for these TCRs. The material sequenced was blood. The receptors here all came from a girl aged 10-17 years with multiple sclerosis.

Concerning this clonotype: A much larger clone lies one base from this, so it may be a read error. This chain connects TRBV4-1 to TRBJ2-1; no clear D gene. Trimming pared 0 bases from V and 7 bases from J, leaving 10 bases between. The CDR3 is 14 amino acids. CDR1 is MGHRA, CDR2 YSYEKL, per germline. CDR3: CASSQDTVRNEQFF. As DNA, the CDR3 is TGCGCCAGCAGCCAAGACACAGTCCGAAATGAGCAGTTCTTC.

Of note for this clonotype: This clone may be a read error of a much larger clone one base away. The CDR3 region has the DNA TGTGTCAGCAGTATGACAGGGCGAACGGAGACCCAGTACTTC. Translating it yields CVSSMTGRTETQYF. The rearrangement uses TRBV7-7 and TRBJ2-5, with 7 positions matching TRBD1. The germline gives CDR1 SSHAT, CDR2 FNYEAQ (reference sequence). This CDR3 has 14 amino acids.

The sample holds many counts of this clonotype. The V call is TRBV7-9, the J call TRBJ1-2; 8 bases are a match to TRBD1. The junction had 8 bases not matched to a gene; V was cut back by 5 bases and J by 6 bases. The CDR3 is 14 residues long. Germline V gene lookup returns CDR1 SEHNR and CDR2 FQNEAQ (reference sequence). CDR3 residues: CASSRTGRDDGYTF. CDR3 DNA sequence: TGTGCCAGCAGCCGGACAGGGAGGGATGATGGCTACACCTTC. The entire variable domain, with the rest obtained from reference TRBV7-9 and TRBJ1-2, is as follows: DTGVSQNPRHKITKRGQNVTFRCDPISEHNRLYWYRQTLGQGPEFLTYFQNEAQLEKSRLLSDRFSAERPKGSFSTLEIQRTEQGDSAMYLCASSRTGRDDGYTFGSGTRLTVV.

The V gene is TRBV20-1, the J gene TRBJ2-1; no clear D. Germline-derived CDR1 and CDR2 are DFQATT and SNEGSKA (reference sequence). The CDR3 has 12 amino acids. The germline V and J ends were trimmed by 3 bases and 8 bases, with 11 bases remaining between them. CDR3 amino acids: CSARERCHEQFF. In DNA, the CDR3 is TGCAGTGCTAGGGAAAGGTGCCATGAGCAGTTCTTC.

This clonotype was seen ten or more times. This sequence joins TRBV7-9 and TRBJ2-1; weak D call: TRBD2 (6 bases). V was cut by 1 base and J by 8 bases, with 18 bases left in between. The CDR3 is 16 residues long. The V gene's germline CDR1 is SEHNR and CDR2 FQNEAQ (reference sequence). The DNA for the CDR3 is TGTGCCAGCAGCTTAGGGCGGGGTGTCTCTGCGGATGAGCAGTTCTTC. Translation: CASSLGRGVSADEQFF.